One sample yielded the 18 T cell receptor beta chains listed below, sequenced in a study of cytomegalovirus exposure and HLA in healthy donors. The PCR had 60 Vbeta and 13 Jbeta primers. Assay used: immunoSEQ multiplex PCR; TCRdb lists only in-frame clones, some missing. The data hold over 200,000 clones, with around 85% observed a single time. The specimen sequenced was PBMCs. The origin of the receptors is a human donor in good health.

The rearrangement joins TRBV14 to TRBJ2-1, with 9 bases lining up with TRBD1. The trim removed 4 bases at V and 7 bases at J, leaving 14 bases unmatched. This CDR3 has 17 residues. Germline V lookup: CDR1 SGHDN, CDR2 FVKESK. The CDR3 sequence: CASSLKVRDRVVNEQFF. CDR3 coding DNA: TGTGCCAGCAGCCTAAAAGTCCGGGACAGGGTGGTGAATGAGCAGTTCTTC.

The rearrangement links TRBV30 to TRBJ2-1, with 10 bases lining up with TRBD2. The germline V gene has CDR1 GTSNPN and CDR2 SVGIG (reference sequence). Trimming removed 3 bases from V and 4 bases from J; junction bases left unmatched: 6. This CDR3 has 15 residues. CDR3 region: CAWRAGTSVYNEQFF. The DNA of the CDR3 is TGTGCCTGGAGAGCTGGGACTAGCGTTTACAATGAGCAGTTCTTC.

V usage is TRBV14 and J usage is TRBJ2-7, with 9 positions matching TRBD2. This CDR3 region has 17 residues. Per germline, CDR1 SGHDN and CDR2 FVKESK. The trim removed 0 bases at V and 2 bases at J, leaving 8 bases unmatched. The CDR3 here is CASSQDKASGTPYEQYF. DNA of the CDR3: TGTGCCAGCAGCCAAGATAAAGCTAGCGGGACCCCCTACGAGCAGTACTTC.

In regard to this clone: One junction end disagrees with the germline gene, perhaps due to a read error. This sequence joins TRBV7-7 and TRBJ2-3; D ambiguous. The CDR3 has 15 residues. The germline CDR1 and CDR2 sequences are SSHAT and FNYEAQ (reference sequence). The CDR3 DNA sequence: TGTGCTAGCAGCCCTCGTTTAGCTAGCACAGATACGCAGTATTTT. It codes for CASSPRLASTDTQYF.

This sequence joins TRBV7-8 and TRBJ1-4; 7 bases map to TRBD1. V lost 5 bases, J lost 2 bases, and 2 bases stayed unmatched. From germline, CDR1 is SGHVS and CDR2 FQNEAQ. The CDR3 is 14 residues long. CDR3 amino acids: CASSLRGTNEKLFF. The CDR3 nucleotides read TGTGCCAGCAGCCTCAGGGGGACTAATGAAAAACTGTTTTTT. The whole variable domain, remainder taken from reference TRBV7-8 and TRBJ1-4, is GAGVSQSPRYKVAKRGQDVALRCDPISGHVSLFWYQQALGQGPEFLTYFQNEAQLDKSGLPSDRFFAERPEGSVSTLKIQRTQQEDSAVYLCASSLRGTNEKLFFGSGTQLSVL.

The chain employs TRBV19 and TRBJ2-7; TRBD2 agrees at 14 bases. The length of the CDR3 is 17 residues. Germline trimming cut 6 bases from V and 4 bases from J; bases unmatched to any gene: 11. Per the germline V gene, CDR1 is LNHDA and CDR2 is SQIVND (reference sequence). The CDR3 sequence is CASSYTGTSGSVYEQYF. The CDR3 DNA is TGTGCCAGTAGCTACACCGGGACTAGCGGGAGTGTGTACGAGCAGTACTTC.

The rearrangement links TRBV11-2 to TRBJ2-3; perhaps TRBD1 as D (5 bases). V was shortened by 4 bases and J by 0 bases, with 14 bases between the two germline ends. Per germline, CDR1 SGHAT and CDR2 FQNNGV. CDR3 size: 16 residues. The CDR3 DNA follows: TGTGCCAGCAGCTCATCGATAGGGGCAAGCACAGATACGCAGTATTTT. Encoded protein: CASSSSIGASTDTQYF.

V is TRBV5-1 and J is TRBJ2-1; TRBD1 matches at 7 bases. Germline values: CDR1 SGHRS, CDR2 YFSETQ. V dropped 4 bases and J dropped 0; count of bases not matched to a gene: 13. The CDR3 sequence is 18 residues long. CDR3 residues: CASSKELGQVVSYNEQFF. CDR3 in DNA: TGCGCCAGCAGCAAGGAACTCGGACAGGTAGTCTCCTACAATGAGCAGTTCTTC.

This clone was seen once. The CDR3 coding sequence is TGTGCCAGCAGCTTTTGGGGAGTGAACACTGAAGCTTTCTTT. This codes for CASSFWGVNTEAFF. The rearrangement links TRBV7-9 to TRBJ1-1; D call uncertain. The CDR3 is 14 residues long. CDR1 is SEHNR, CDR2 FQNEAQ, per germline (reference sequence). V lost 3 bases to trimming and J lost 0 bases, with 8 bases between them.

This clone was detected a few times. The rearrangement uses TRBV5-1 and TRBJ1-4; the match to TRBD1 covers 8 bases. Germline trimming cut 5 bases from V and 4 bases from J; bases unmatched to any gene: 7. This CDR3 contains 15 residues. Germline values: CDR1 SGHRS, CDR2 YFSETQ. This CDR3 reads CASRDQGARNEKLFF. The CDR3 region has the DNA TGCGCCAGCAGGGATCAGGGGGCGCGTAATGAAAAACTGTTTTTT. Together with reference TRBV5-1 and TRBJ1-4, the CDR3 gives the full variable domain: KAGVTQTPRYLIKTRGQQVTLSCSPISGHRSVSWYQQTPGQGLQFLFEYFSETQRNKGNFPGRFSGRQFSNSRSEMNVSTLELGDSALYLCASRDQGARNEKLFFGSGTQLSVL.

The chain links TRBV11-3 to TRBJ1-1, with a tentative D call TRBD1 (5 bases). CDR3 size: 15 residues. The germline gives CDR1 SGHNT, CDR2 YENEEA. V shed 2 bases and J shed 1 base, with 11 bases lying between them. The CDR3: CASSLRAGQNTEAFF. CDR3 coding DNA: TGTGCCAGCAGCTTACGTGCGGGGCAGAACACTGAAGCTTTCTTT. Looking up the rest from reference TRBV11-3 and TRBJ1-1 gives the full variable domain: EAGVVQSPRYKIIEKKQPVAFWCNPISGHNTLYWYLQNLGQGPELLIRYENEEAVDDSQLPKDRFSAERLKGVDSTLKIQPAELGDSAVYLCASSLRAGQNTEAFFGQGTRLTVV.

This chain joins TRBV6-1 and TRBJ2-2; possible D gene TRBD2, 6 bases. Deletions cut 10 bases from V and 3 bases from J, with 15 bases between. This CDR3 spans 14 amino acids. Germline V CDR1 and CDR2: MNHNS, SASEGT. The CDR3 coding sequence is TGTGCCACCTCGGGGGTTCGGTACACCGGGGAGCTGTTTTTT. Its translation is CATSGVRYTGELFF.

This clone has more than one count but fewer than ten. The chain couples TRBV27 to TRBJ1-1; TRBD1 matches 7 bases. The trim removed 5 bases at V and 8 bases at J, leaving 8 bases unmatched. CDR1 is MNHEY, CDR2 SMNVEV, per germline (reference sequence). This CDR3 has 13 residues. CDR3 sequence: CASSPIQGQEAFF. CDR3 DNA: TGTGCCAGCAGTCCCATACAGGGGCAGGAAGCTTTCTTT.

The CDR3 nucleotides read TGTGCCAGCAGCTTATCAGGGGCGAATAATTCACCCCTCCACTTT. Translated: CASSLSGANNSPLHF. This chain connects TRBV7-9 to TRBJ1-6; D might be TRBD1 (6 bases). Between the trimmed V and J ends, which lost 2 bases and 5 bases, there was a span of 10 bases. Germline CDR1 reads SEHNR; CDR2 reads FQNEAQ (reference sequence). The CDR3 is 15 amino acids.

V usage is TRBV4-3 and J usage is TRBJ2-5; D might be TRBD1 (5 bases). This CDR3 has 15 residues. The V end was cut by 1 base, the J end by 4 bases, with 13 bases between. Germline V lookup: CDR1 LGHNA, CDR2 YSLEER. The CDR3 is CASSQGANRGETQYF. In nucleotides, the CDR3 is TGCGCCAGCAGCCAAGGGGCGAATAGGGGAGAGACCCAGTACTTC.

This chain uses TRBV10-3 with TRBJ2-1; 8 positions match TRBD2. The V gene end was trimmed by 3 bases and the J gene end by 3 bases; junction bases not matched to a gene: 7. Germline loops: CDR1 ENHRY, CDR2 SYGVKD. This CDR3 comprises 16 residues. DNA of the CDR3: TGTGCCATCAGTGATGTTACGGGAGGGTTCTACAATGAGCAGTTCTTC. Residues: CAISDVTGGFYNEQFF.

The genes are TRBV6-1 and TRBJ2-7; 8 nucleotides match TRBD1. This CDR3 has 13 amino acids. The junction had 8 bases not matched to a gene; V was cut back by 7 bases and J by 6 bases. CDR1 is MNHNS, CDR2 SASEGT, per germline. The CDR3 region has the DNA TGTGCCAGCACCAGAACAGGGGGAGGCGAGCAGTACTTC. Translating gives CASTRTGGGEQYF.

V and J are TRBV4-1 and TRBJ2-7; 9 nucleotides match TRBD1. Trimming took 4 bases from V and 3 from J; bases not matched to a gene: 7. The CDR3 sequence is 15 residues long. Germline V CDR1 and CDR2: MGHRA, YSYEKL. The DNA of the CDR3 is TGCGCCAGCAGCCTCGCCGGGACAGGGCACTACGAGCAGTACTTC. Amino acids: CASSLAGTGHYEQYF.